This T cell receptor (beta chain) originates from a study of shared clonotypes between healthy human individuals. The CDR3 consists of 15 residues. V lost 0 bases and J 7 bases, leaving 13 bases between the germline ends. The germline V gene has CDR1 MGHRA and CDR2 YSYEKL. Remarks on this clone: Its target is unknown.

Study-wide points: Roughly 5% of naive CD4 clonotypes were shared across four donors. It was expected that sequencing depth would affect clonotype sharing among donors.

Libraries were prepared by immunoSEQ multiplex PCR; TCRdb keeps only in-frame clonotypes and omits some of them. In the table there are some 2,000,000 clones, 95% of which are singletons. Sequenced sample: naive CD4+ T cells sorted from blood. Subset specified: CD45RA+ positively selected. The chain combines TRBV4-1 with TRBJ2-1; tentatively, D is TRBD1 (6 bases). The TCR was taken from a man younger than 30 in good health. Here the CDR3 reads CASSQDLVRGNEQFF. The CDR3 region has the DNA TGCGCCAGCAGCCAAGATTTGGTAAGGGGGAATGAGCAGTTCTTC.